These 14 T cell receptor beta chains were all obtained from the same sample, sequenced in a study of cytomegalovirus exposure and HLA in healthy donors (dated by TCRdb to the late 2010s). The receptor library was made with the immunoSEQ multiplex PCR assay. For the multiplex PCR, a mixture combining 60 forward primers for TCR Vbeta segments and 13 reverse primers for TCR Jbeta segments was used. TCRdb holds this immuneACCESS table with in-frame rearrangements only. Some clones are missing; in checked studies, unresolved V genes explain under half, and the rest has no known cause. This specimen's table enumerates about 39,000 clones. In total, the top ten clones hold over 3.5% of the sample. The sequenced sample consisted of PBMCs. These receptors were obtained from a male donor in good health and CMV-seronegative.

The rearrangement joins TRBV7-6 to TRBJ1-1; D is unclear. The CDR3 loop spans 15 amino acids. The germline V gene encodes CDR1 SGHVS and CDR2 FNYEAQ. Between the trimmed V and J ends, which lost 3 bases and 4 bases, there was a span of 15 bases. Here the CDR3 reads CASSLGGQSGTEAFF. In DNA, the CDR3 is TGTGCCAGCAGCTTGGGTGGGCAGAGTGGCACTGAAGCTTTCTTT. Using reference TRBV7-6 and TRBJ1-1 for the parts outside the CDR3, the full variable domain is GAGVSQSPRYKVTKRGQDVALRCDPISGHVSLYWYRQALGQGPEFLTYFNYEAQQDKSGLPNDRFSAERPEGSISTLTIQRTEQRDSAMYRCASSLGGQSGTEAFFGQGTRLTVV.

The chain uses TRBV13 and TRBJ1-6; 11 nucleotides agree with TRBD1. From germline, CDR1 is PRHDT and CDR2 FYEKMQ (reference sequence). The CDR3 length is 14 residues. Trimming at V came to 5 bases and at J to 11 bases, leaving 5 bases not matched to a gene. CDR3 amino acids: CASSLGQGATPLHF. CDR3 nucleotides: TGTGCCAGCAGCCTTGGACAGGGGGCAACACCCCTCCACTTT.

The chain is built from TRBV28 and TRBJ1-1; D is undetermined. Germline lookup yields CDR1 MDHEN and CDR2 SYDVKM. Trimming cost V 6 bases and J 11 bases, with 16 bases left between them. CDR3 length equals 12 residues. The CDR3, as DNA: TGTGCCAGCAGCCCCGGGTCCGCAGAGGCTTTCTTT. Translated, it gives CASSPGSAEAFF.

V and J are TRBV7-8 and TRBJ1-2, with 7 bases identical to TRBD1. CDR1 is SGHVS and CDR2 is FQNEAQ in the germline V gene. Trimming removed 7 bases from V and 7 bases from J; junction bases left unmatched: 15. The CDR3 has 15 residues. CDR3 in amino acids: CASKRDRDRLSGYTF. DNA for the CDR3: TGTGCCAGCAAGAGAGACCGGGACAGATTAAGTGGCTACACCTTC.

The rearrangement links TRBV5-6 to TRBJ2-5; TRBD1 might be the D (5 bases). Germline V gene lookup returns CDR1 SGHDT and CDR2 YYEEEE. The CDR3 totals 13 residues. V lost 0 bases to trimming and J lost 4 bases, with 7 bases between them. The CDR3 reads CASSLGQGETQYF. The CDR3 nucleotides are TGTGCCAGCAGCTTGGGGCAGGGAGAGACCCAGTACTTC.

The chain uses TRBV29-1 and TRBJ1-2; 7 positions match TRBD1. Trimming cost V 5 bases and J 1 base; bases outside gene matches: 13. This CDR3 is built from 16 residues. The germline V gene has CDR1 SQVTM and CDR2 ANQGSEA. The CDR3 nucleotides are TGCAGCGTTCCAGATACGGGGACAGAACTTAACTATGGCTACACCTTC. It codes for CSVPDTGTELNYGYTF.

The chain carries TRBV15 and TRBJ2-5; maybe TRBD2 (5 bases). Trimming left V 0 bases short and J 5 bases short, with 13 bases between. CDR3 length: 15 amino acids. Germline V gene data show CDR1 as LNHNV and CDR2 as YYDKDF (reference sequence). CDR3 loop: CATSRDRGSLETQYF. Here the CDR3 DNA reads TGTGCCACCAGCAGAGATCGGGGTAGTCTGGAGACCCAGTACTTC.

The rearrangement uses TRBV30 and TRBJ1-1; no clear D. Trimming left V 3 bases short and J 7 bases short, with 6 bases between. This CDR3 spans 10 amino acids. Germline V gene lookup returns CDR1 GTSNPN and CDR2 SVGIG (reference sequence). CDR3 residues: CAWRRDEAFF. The CDR3, as DNA: TGTGCCTGGAGGAGGGATGAAGCTTTCTTT.

The chain joins TRBV6-5 to TRBJ2-5; TRBD1 might be the D (6 bases). This CDR3 region has 13 residues. CDR1 is MNHEY and CDR2 is SVGAGI in the germline V gene. V lost 5 bases, J lost 5 bases, and 12 bases lay in between. DNA for the CDR3: TGTGCCAGCAGTGTCGGGCAGGGGGAGACCCAGTACTTC. Translated: CASSVGQGETQYF.

V is TRBV4-1 and J is TRBJ1-1, with TRBD1 matching 8 bases. V was pared by 1 base and J by 4 bases, with 5 bases of the junction left unmatched. The V gene's germline CDR1 is MGHRA and CDR2 YSYEKL. The CDR3 extends over 15 amino acids. The CDR3 DNA follows: TGCGCCAGCAGCCAAGTAGGCAGGGGGCTCACTGAAGCTTTCTTT. This sequence encodes CASSQVGRGLTEAFF.

The chain joins TRBV4-1 to TRBJ1-2; the D gene is possibly TRBD1 (5 bases). The V and J ends lost 1 base and 0 bases respectively, with 9 bases between them. The CDR3 spans 15 residues. The V gene's germline CDR1 is MGHRA and CDR2 YSYEKL. DNA for the CDR3: TGCGCCAGCAGCCAAGGGAGACAGACTAACTATGGCTACACCTTC. It is translated as CASSQGRQTNYGYTF.

V is TRBV18 and J is TRBJ1-1, with TRBD1 identical over 10 bases. CDR1 and CDR2 from the germline V gene are KGHSH and LQKENI. The CDR3 has 14 residues. J lost 4 bases, V lost 6 bases, and 5 bases had no gene match. The CDR3 loop reads CASSRDRGVTEAFF. The CDR3 DNA reads TGTGCCAGCTCGCGGGACAGGGGTGTCACTGAAGCTTTCTTT.

V usage is TRBV6-4 and J usage is TRBJ2-2, with D unclear. The V gene's germline CDR1 is MRHNA and CDR2 SNTAGT. V was shortened by 1 base and J by 7 bases, with 4 bases between the two germline ends. The CDR3 is made up of 12 amino acids. The CDR3 here is CASSDLIGELFF. The CDR3 DNA reads as TGTGCCAGCAGTGACTTAATCGGGGAGCTGTTTTTT.

The genes are TRBV6-5 and TRBJ2-3, with 8 bases fitting TRBD1. Germline V lookup: CDR1 MNHEY, CDR2 SVGAGI. This CDR3 contains 14 residues. V was clipped by 4 bases and J by 5 bases; unmatched bases: 5. CDR3 in DNA: TGTGCCAGCAGTTCCCCCAGGGGGCTAGATACGCAGTATTTT. Translating gives CASSSPRGLDTQYF.